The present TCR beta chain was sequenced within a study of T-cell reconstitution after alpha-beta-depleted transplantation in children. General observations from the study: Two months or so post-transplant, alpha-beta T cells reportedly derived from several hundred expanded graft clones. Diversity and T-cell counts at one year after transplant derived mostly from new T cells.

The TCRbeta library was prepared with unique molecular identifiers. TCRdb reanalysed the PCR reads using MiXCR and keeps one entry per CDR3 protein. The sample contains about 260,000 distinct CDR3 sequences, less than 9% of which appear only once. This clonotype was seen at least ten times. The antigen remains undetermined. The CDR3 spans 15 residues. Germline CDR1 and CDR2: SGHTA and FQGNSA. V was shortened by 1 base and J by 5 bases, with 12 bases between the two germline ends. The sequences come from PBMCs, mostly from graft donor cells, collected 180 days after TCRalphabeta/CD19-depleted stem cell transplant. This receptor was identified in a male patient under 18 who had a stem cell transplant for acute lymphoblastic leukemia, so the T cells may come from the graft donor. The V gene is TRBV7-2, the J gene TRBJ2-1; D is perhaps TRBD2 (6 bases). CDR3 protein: CASSLGAGRNNEQFF. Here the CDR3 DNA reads TGTGCCAGCAGCTTAGGCGCGGGGCGAAACAATGAGCAGTTCTTC.